This is a list of T cell receptor beta chains from one sample in a study of blood T cell repertoires in COVID-19. TCRdb keeps only in-frame clones here, not all; method: immunoSEQ multiplex PCR. The repertoire holds about 32,000 clones, with over 90% as singletons. Sequenced material: peripheral blood. The receptor set was obtained from a male donor with active COVID-19. Both conserved end residues are part of each CDR3. A D gene is named only where the DNA matches it firmly. For some rows the clone size is stated as once, few or many, or as a class when expanded; others skip it.

14,TRBV6-5,NA,TRBJ1-6,TRBD1,CASSLRGLNSPLHF,TGTGCCAGCAGCCTCAGGGGGCTTAATTCACCCCTCCACTTT
16,TRBV9,NA,TRBJ1-2,NA,CASSVDSDTLNYGYTF,TGTGCCAGCAGCGTAGATTCGGACACTCTTAACTATGGCTACACCTTC
15,TRBV4-1,NA,TRBJ1-2,NA,CASSQDSPGRAGYTF,TGCGCCAGCAGCCAAGACTCCCCCGGCAGGGCTGGCTACACCTTC
16,TRBV7-2,NA,TRBJ2-3,TRBD2,CASSKLAGASTDTQYF,TGTGCCAGCAGCAAACTAGCGGGAGCTAGCACAGATACGCAGTATTTT
16,TRBV15,NA,TRBJ1-1,NA,CATSRDRLGGRAGAFF,TGTGCCACCAGCAGAGATCGTTTGGGGGGACGGGCCGGAGCTTTCTTT
19,TRBV3-1/TRBV3-2,once,TRBJ2-3,TRBD2,CASSRLAGGLTGLSDTQYF,TGTGCCAGCAGCCGTCTGGCGGGGGGTCTCACGGGATTGTCAGATACGCAGTATTTT
13,TRBV18,NA,TRBJ1-5,NA,CASSEVGNQPQHF,TGTGCCAGCTCAGAGGTGGGCAATCAGCCCCAGCATTTT
13,TRBV6-4,NA,TRBJ2-2,TRBD2,CASSHSGAGELFF,TGTGCCAGCAGTCATAGCGGGGCCGGGGAGCTGTTTTTT
11,TRBV6-2/TRBV6-3,NA,TRBJ1-1,NA,CASSGRFEAFF,TGTGCCAGCAGTGGGAGGTTTGAAGCTTTCTTT
18,TRBV7-9,NA,TRBJ2-3,TRBD1,CASSPKVRGTGSADTQYF,TGTGCCAGCAGCCCAAAGGTTAGAGGGACAGGGAGCGCAGATACGCAGTATTTT
12,TRBV19,NA,TRBJ2-7,TRBD2,CASSITSGEQYF,TGTGCCAGTAGTATTACTAGCGGGGAGCAGTACTTC